The 12 T cell receptor beta chains in this list originate from one sample, sequenced in a study of read filtering for tumor transcriptome and immune sequencing. Molecular barcoded adaptors covering alpha/delta and beta/gamma chains were used on 400 to 450 ng RNA. TCRdb passed the reads through MiXCR, listing each CDR3 protein once. Altogether tens of thousands of distinct CDR3 sequences are present, 20% to 25% being singletons, with the ten largest covering about an eighth. Sequencing input: a population of CD138-negative cells sorted from bone marrow. Receptors originate from a donor at least 40 years old with multiple myeloma.

This clonotype was recorded many times. V usage is TRBV7-3 and J usage is TRBJ2-2; D not certain. V lost 2 bases, J lost 3 bases, and 1 base lay in between. Germline CDR1 SGHTA, CDR2 FQGTGA. The CDR3 length is 12 residues. The DNA for the CDR3 is TGTGCCAGCAGCTTAGACACCGGGGAGCTGTTTTTT. This translates into CASSLDTGELFF. The variable domain in full, completed from reference TRBV7-3 and TRBJ2-2, reads GAGVSQTPSNKVTEKGKYVELRCDPISGHTALYWYRQSLGQGPEFLIYFQGTGAADDSGLPNDRFFAVRPEGSVSTLKIQRTERGDSAVYLCASSLDTGELFFGEGSRLTVL.

This clonotype was observed a single time. This chain joins TRBV2 and TRBJ1-2; 9 bases map to TRBD1. CDR3 length: 15 amino acids. Germline CDR1 SNHLY, CDR2 FYNNEI. V lost 4 bases to trimming and J lost 0 bases; unmatched junction nucleotides: 3. The CDR3 coding sequence is TGTGCCAGCAGTGGGACAGGGGCCGCTAACTATGGCTACACCTTC. This gives the protein CASSGTGAANYGYTF.

In this sample, this clonotype turned up many times. This chain links TRBV2 with TRBJ2-1; D is unclear. Germline-derived CDR1 and CDR2 are SNHLY and FYNNEI. V was shortened by 8 bases and J by 0 bases, with 14 bases between the two germline ends. The CDR3 totals 15 residues. The CDR3 nucleotides read TGTGCCAGCTACGCTTCCATCAGCTCCTACAATGAGCAGTTCTTC. Its protein product is CASYASISSYNEQFF.

This clonotype was detected ten times or more. The chain couples TRBV20-1 to TRBJ2-3; the match to TRBD2 covers 8 bases. Per the germline V gene, CDR1 is DFQATT and CDR2 is SNEGSKA (reference sequence). CDR3 length: 14 residues. V lost 6 bases, J lost 3 bases, and 8 bases stayed unmatched. The CDR3 sequence: CSASRGAGTDTQYF. In DNA, the CDR3 is TGCAGTGCATCGCGGGGGGCGGGAACAGATACGCAGTATTTT.

This clonotype was observed many times. The chain uses TRBV7-9 and TRBJ1-4, with D possibly matching TRBD1 (5 bases). Germline V gene data show CDR1 as SEHNR and CDR2 as FQNEAQ (reference sequence). The CDR3 consists of 13 residues. The V end lost 5 bases, the J end lost 13 bases, and 17 bases lay between the germline ends. CDR3 protein: CASSPVPRAGLFF. The CDR3, as DNA: TGTGCCAGCAGCCCCGTCCCCAGGGCCGGACTGTTTTTT.

Points on this clonotype: Being one base from a much bigger clone, this may be a read error. V usage is TRBV7-9 and J usage is TRBJ2-3, with a weak D call TRBD1 (6 bases). Germline CDR1 is SEHNR and CDR2 is FQNEAQ (reference sequence). This CDR3 region has 13 residues. The CDR3 DNA sequence: TGTGCCAGCAGTACCGCAGGGGCAGATACGCGGTATTTT. Translated: CASSTAGADTRYF.

In this sample, this clonotype turned up a few times. The V call is TRBV11-2, the J call TRBJ1-1; D gene uncertain. The CDR3 covers 13 residues. Trimming removed 6 bases at V and 10 bases at J, with 18 bases between. Germline CDR1 and CDR2: SGHAT and FQNNGV. In DNA, the CDR3 is TGTGCCAGCAGTTCTCAGCAACTTGGGATAGCTTTCTTT. Its translation is CASSSQQLGIAFF.

There are many counts of this clonotype. The chain carries TRBV25-1 and TRBJ2-6; 7 bases agree with TRBD2. V shed 0 bases and J 0 bases; nucleotides not matched to a gene: 5. This CDR3 comprises 18 residues. Germline CDR1 reads MGHDK; CDR2 reads SYGVNS. CDR3 in amino acids: CASSEYAGVPSGANVLTF. Here the CDR3 DNA reads TGTGCCAGCAGTGAATATGCGGGGGTTCCCTCTGGGGCCAACGTCCTGACTTTC.

At least ten counts were recorded for this clonotype. This rearrangement joins TRBV12-3 or TRBV12-4 to TRBJ2-2; 12 bases line up with TRBD2. V gave up 6 bases and J gave up 3 bases; unmatched junction bases: 8. The CDR3 contains 17 residues. The CDR3 DNA sequence: TGTGCCAGCAGCTGGCGAGGACTAGCGGGGTACACCGGGGAGCTGTTTTTT. Its protein is CASSWRGLAGYTGELFF.

This clonotype has at least ten counts. The V call is TRBV3-1, the J call TRBJ2-7, with D perhaps given as TRBD1 or TRBD2 (5 bases each). CDR1 and CDR2 from the germline V gene are LGHDT and YNNKEL (reference sequence). Trimming took 8 bases from V and 7 from J, leaving 21 bases between them. This CDR3 has 14 amino acids. CDR3 DNA: TGTGCCAGCGGTGGGGGATACCCTACGGGGGAGCAGTACTTC. Protein sequence: CASGGGYPTGEQYF.

J is TRBJ1-1 and V is TRBV11-3; TRBD1 matches at 7 bases. The CDR3 sequence is 13 residues long. Trimming removed 5 bases from V and 8 bases from J; junction bases left unmatched: 8. Germline V gene data show CDR1 as SGHNT and CDR2 as YENEEA. The CDR3 DNA follows: TGTGCCAGCAGCCTGACGACAGGGTCCGAAGCTTTCTTT. As protein: CASSLTTGSEAFF.

As for this clonotype: This may stem from a read error, because a much larger clone lies one nucleotide away. The chain links TRBV28 to TRBJ2-1, with TRBD2 identical over 10 bases. The CDR3 covers 15 residues. CDR1 is MDHEN and CDR2 is SYDVKM in the germline V gene. The DNA of the CDR3 is TGTGCCAGCACTTTAGCGGGGGGCAGGAGGAATGAGCAGTTCTTC. Amino acids: CASTLAGGRRNEQFF.